This entry is about one T cell receptor (beta chain). The antigen is unknown. This record comes from a study of OX40 agonist ivuxolimab in advanced cancers. Across the whole study: Past anti-PD-1, anti-PD-L1 or anti-CTLA-4 therapy was accepted, and 40% to 45% had received some. Whole-study findings and limits: Some nonresponders additionally presented with little normalized T-cell clonal expansion.

The data were produced by immunoSEQ multiplex PCR, yet TCRdb's version contains in-frame clones alone and is incomplete. Of 21,000 or so clones listed, over 75% are singletons. Germline CDR1 MNHEY, CDR2 SMNVEV (reference sequence). V lost 6 bases, J lost 6 bases, and 12 bases lay in between. The CDR3 is made up of 14 amino acids. The specimen was CD4+ or CD8+ T cells sorted from blood, collected in a trial of the OX40 agonist ivuxolimab. The TCR sequence derives from an adult with an advanced solid tumor such as melanoma, head and neck, liver or kidney cancer. The chain has TRBV27 and TRBJ1-6, with D tentatively TRBD1 (5 bases). CDR3 in DNA: TGTGCCAGCAGACCGGGACTCGGTAATTCACCCCTCCACTTT. Protein sequence: CASRPGLGNSPLHF.